The 23 T cell receptor beta chains presented below share a single source sample, sequenced in a study of shared clonotypes between healthy human individuals. Only in-frame clones appear in the TCRdb table, and some are missing; sequencing was by immunoSEQ multiplex PCR. The sample lists about 1 million clones, approximately 68% occurring once. Input material: memory CD4+ T cells sorted from blood. Described subset: CD45RA-negative fraction. These receptors were obtained from a man aged 18 to 29 in good health.

The V call is TRBV5-1, the J call TRBJ1-2; TRBD1 matches 7 bases. Germline CDR1 is SGHRS and CDR2 is YFSETQ. The CDR3 consists of 16 residues. The trim removed 0 bases at V and 1 base at J, leaving 6 bases unmatched. CDR3 in amino acids: CASSLGTGANNYGYTF. The CDR3 coding sequence is TGCGCCAGCAGCTTGGGAACAGGGGCGAATAACTATGGCTACACCTTC.

For this clone: The same CDR3 can be traced to other DNA sequences in this sample. The chain recombines TRBV7-2 with TRBJ2-7; D tentatively reads TRBD1 or TRBD2 (5 bases each). CDR3 size: 15 residues. From germline, CDR1 is SGHTA and CDR2 FQGNSA. The germline V and J ends were trimmed by 1 base and 0 bases, with 10 bases remaining between them. The CDR3 loop is CASSLDGTSSYEQYF. CDR3 nucleotide sequence: TGTGCCAGCAGCTTAGATGGGACGAGCTCCTACGAGCAGTACTTC.

The V call is TRBV2, the J call TRBJ1-4; D not certain. V gave up 0 bases and J gave up 8 bases, with 13 bases separating them. The CDR3 extends over 15 amino acids. The V gene's germline CDR1 is SNHLY and CDR2 FYNNEI. The CDR3 nucleotides read TGTGCCAGCAGTGAAGCCCGGGGTCCGCGGGAAAAACTGTTTTTT. It is translated as CASSEARGPREKLFF.

The chain combines TRBV19 with TRBJ2-6; D call uncertain. The CDR3 has 15 amino acids. The V and J ends lost 4 bases and 2 bases respectively, with 9 bases between them. Germline values: CDR1 LNHDA, CDR2 SQIVND (reference sequence). The CDR3 loop is CASSKEKPGANVLTF. CDR3 sequence (DNA): TGTGCCAGTAGTAAGGAGAAACCTGGGGCCAACGTCCTGACTTTC. Full variable domain (remainder filled in from reference TRBV19 and TRBJ2-6): DGGITQSPKYLFRKEGQNVTLSCEQNLNHDAMYWYRQDPGQGLRLIYYSQIVNDFQKGDIAEGYSVSREKKESFPLTVTSAQKNPTAFYLCASSKEKPGANVLTFGAGSRLTVL.

CDR3 sequence reads: CASSPPGHGAFSGANVLTF. The CDR3 DNA reads TGTGCCAGCAGCCCCCCGGGACACGGAGCTTTCTCTGGGGCCAACGTCCTGACTTTC. The chain carries TRBV5-4 and TRBJ2-6, with a weak D call TRBD1 (6 bases). CDR1 and CDR2 (germline): SGHNT, YYREEE (reference sequence). The CDR3 is 19 amino acids. V lost 4 bases and J lost 0, with 20 bases in between.

The V and J genes are TRBV5-4 and TRBJ2-5; the match to TRBD2 covers 7 bases. CDR1 SGHNT and CDR2 YYREEE come from the germline V gene (reference sequence). The trim removed 3 bases at V and 7 bases at J, leaving 9 bases unmatched. The CDR3 contains 14 residues. The CDR3 DNA follows: TGTGCCAGCAGCTCGGTGGGAGGGCCCGTGACCCAGTACTTC. Translated, it gives CASSSVGGPVTQYF.

Here the CDR3 DNA reads TGTGCCAGCTCACGAATCGCTCTCGCGACTAGCGGGAGGCCCCACGAGCAGTACTTC. As protein: CASSRIALATSGRPHEQYF. The chain has TRBV18 and TRBJ2-7, with TRBD2 matching over 13 bases. The CDR3 sequence is 19 residues long. Trimming removed 4 bases from V and 5 bases from J; junction bases left unmatched: 17. CDR1 KGHSH and CDR2 LQKENI come from the germline V gene.

This clone was picked up one time. The gene calls are TRBV5-4 and TRBJ1-3; unclear D gene. The CDR3 is 14 residues long. V was clipped by 2 bases and J by 2 bases, with 8 bases between them. Germline assignment: CDR1 SGHNT and CDR2 YYREEE (reference sequence). In DNA form, the CDR3 reads TGTGCCAGCAGCTTAGCAGGACCTGGAAACACCATATATTTT. Protein sequence: CASSLAGPGNTIYF.

The chain is built from TRBV6-5 and TRBJ2-5; D not certain. CDR3 length: 12 residues. Germline values: CDR1 MNHEY, CDR2 SVGAGI. Between the trimmed V and J ends, which lost 4 bases and 2 bases, there was a span of 5 bases. Written as DNA, the CDR3 is TGTGCCAGCAGTTCCAGACAAGAGACCCAGTACTTC. Amino acid sequence: CASSSRQETQYF.

This chain links TRBV5-1 with TRBJ2-3, with D possibly TRBD1 on 6 matching bases. Trimming shortened V by 4 bases and J by 2 bases, and 14 bases separated the two germline ends. The CDR3 runs 15 residues. Germline V gives CDR1 SGHRS, CDR2 YFSETQ. CDR3 in amino acids: CASSADGQTTDTQYF. DNA for the CDR3: TGCGCCAGCAGCGCCGACGGACAGACCACAGATACGCAGTATTTT. Supplemented by reference TRBV5-1 and TRBJ2-3, the full variable domain reads KAGVTQTPRYLIKTRGQQVTLSCSPISGHRSVSWYQQTPGQGLQFLFEYFSETQRNKGNFPGRFSGRQFSNSRSEMNVSTLELGDSALYLCASSADGQTTDTQYFGPGTRLTVL.

The rearrangement links TRBV5-4 to TRBJ1-2; maybe TRBD1 (6 bases). CDR3 length: 13 amino acids. Germline V CDR1 and CDR2: SGHNT, YYREEE (reference sequence). V lost 0 bases, J lost 9 bases, and 12 bases lay in between. The DNA of the CDR3 is TGTGCCAGCAGCTTGGGACAGGTTGAAAGCTACACCTTC. Residues: CASSLGQVESYTF. The whole variable domain, remainder taken from reference TRBV5-4 and TRBJ1-2, is ETGVTQSPTHLIKTRGQQVTLRCSSQSGHNTVSWYQQALGQGPQFIFQYYREEENGRGNFPPRFSGLQFPNYSSELNVNALELDDSALYLCASSLGQVESYTFGSGTRLTVV.

The chain carries TRBV18 and TRBJ2-1, with TRBD2 as a possible D gene (6 bases). Deletions cut 3 bases from V and 1 base from J, with 13 bases between. CDR1 KGHSH and CDR2 LQKENI come from the germline V gene. The CDR3 consists of 16 residues. The chain's CDR3 is CASSPQLEGSYNEQFF. CDR3 coding DNA: TGTGCCAGCTCACCTCAACTGGAGGGGTCCTACAATGAGCAGTTCTTC.

The V call is TRBV5-1, the J call TRBJ2-7; D not resolved. Trimming left V 1 base short and J 3 bases short, with 8 bases between. Germline assignment: CDR1 SGHRS and CDR2 YFSETQ. This CDR3 spans 13 amino acids. In DNA form, the CDR3 reads TGCGCCAGCAGCTTGTCCCAATTCTACGAGCAGTACTTC. This gives the protein CASSLSQFYEQYF. The variable domain in full, completed from reference TRBV5-1 and TRBJ2-7, reads KAGVTQTPRYLIKTRGQQVTLSCSPISGHRSVSWYQQTPGQGLQFLFEYFSETQRNKGNFPGRFSGRQFSNSRSEMNVSTLELGDSALYLCASSLSQFYEQYFGPGTRLTVT.

The chain employs TRBV30 and TRBJ2-2; D is possibly TRBD1 or TRBD2 (5 bases each). CDR1 and CDR2 (germline): GTSNPN, SVGIG (reference sequence). CDR3 length: 13 amino acids. Trimming stripped 4 bases from V and 6 bases from J, with 12 bases between. CDR3 DNA: TGTGCCTGGAAGGGACCTCGTGCCGGGGAGCTGTTTTTT. Translated: CAWKGPRAGELFF.

On this clone: This sample also contains other DNA sequences that code for the same CDR3. V gene TRBV19 combines with J gene TRBJ1-5; 8 bases match TRBD1. Unmatched junction bases numbered 3, after V lost 3 bases and J lost 5 bases. The CDR3 totals 14 residues. CDR1 is LNHDA and CDR2 is SQIVND in the germline V gene (reference sequence). Here the CDR3 reads CASSIGQGDQPQHF. The CDR3 DNA reads TGTGCCAGTAGTATCGGACAGGGAGATCAGCCCCAGCATTTT.

In this sample, this clone turned up once. V gene TRBV7-3 combines with J gene TRBJ1-1; weak D call: TRBD1 (5 bases). The CDR3 has 14 amino acids. Germline-derived CDR1 and CDR2 are SGHTA and FQGTGA. V shed 0 bases and J shed 8 bases, with 13 bases lying between them. The chain's CDR3 is CASSLTLKSGEAFF. The CDR3 DNA reads as TGTGCCAGCAGCTTAACGTTAAAGTCAGGGGAAGCTTTCTTT.

The CDR3 DNA follows: TGTGCCATCAGGGGACAGCAGAACAATGAGCAGTTCTTC. Translating it yields CAIRGQQNNEQFF. The genes are TRBV10-3 and TRBJ2-1; 7 bases map to TRBD1. Unmatched junction bases numbered 4, after V lost 6 bases and J lost 5 bases. Germline CDR1 ENHRY, CDR2 SYGVKD. The CDR3 consists of 13 residues.

V gene TRBV28 combines with J gene TRBJ1-2; possibly TRBD1 for D (5 bases). The CDR3 is 12 amino acids. V was shortened by 5 bases and J by 3 bases, with 7 bases between the two germline ends. Germline V gives CDR1 MDHEN, CDR2 SYDVKM. The CDR3: CASSRGYYGYTF. CDR3 DNA: TGTGCCAGCAGTCGGGGGTACTATGGCTACACCTTC.

The chain links TRBV7-2 to TRBJ2-1; 12 bases match TRBD2. There are 14 residues in the CDR3. V lost 1 base, J lost 9 bases, and 1 base stayed unmatched. Germline V gene data show CDR1 as SGHTA and CDR2 as FQGNSA. CDR3 sequence (DNA): TGTGCCAGCAGCTTAGGGGGACTAGCGGGTGAGCAGTTCTTC. Residues: CASSLGGLAGEQFF.

In its sample, this clone was seen a few times. This same CDR3 is encoded by further DNA sequences in the sample. The chain recombines TRBV30 with TRBJ1-1; no firm D call. The CDR3 extends over 14 amino acids. CDR1 is GTSNPN and CDR2 is SVGIG in the germline V gene (reference sequence). V lost 0 bases and J lost 0, with 8 bases in between. CDR3 region: CAWSVGLMNTEAFF. In nucleotides, the CDR3 is TGTGCCTGGAGTGTCGGGTTGATGAACACTGAAGCTTTCTTT.

In this sample, this clone turned up many times. The chain combines TRBV11-2 with TRBJ2-7; D assignment may be TRBD1 or TRBD2 (6 bases each). Per germline, CDR1 SGHAT and CDR2 FQNNGV. V was pared by 5 bases and J by 3 bases, with 17 bases between. The CDR3 has 15 residues. CDR3 in DNA: TGTGCCAGCAGCCGGCTGGAGGGGGTGGGCTACGAGCAGTACTTC. This sequence encodes CASSRLEGVGYEQYF. Variable domain in full (rest from reference TRBV11-2 and TRBJ2-7): EAGVAQSPRYKIIEKRQSVAFWCNPISGHATLYWYQQILGQGPKLLIQFQNNGVVDDSQLPKDRFSAERLKGVDSTLKIQPAKLEDSAVYLCASSRLEGVGYEQYFGPGTRLTVT.

As DNA, the CDR3 is TGTGCAAGTCGCTTAGGTCCTAGCGGGAGGGCCGGGGAGACCCAGTACTTC. It is translated as CASRLGPSGRAGETQYF. The chain uses TRBV12-2 and TRBJ2-5; the table calls TRBD2, which could not be checked here. TRBV12-2 is reported as a pseudogene. The CDR3 is 17 residues long.

The rearrangement uses TRBV5-1 and TRBJ2-7; 9 nucleotides align to TRBD2. With V trimmed by 0 bases and J by 4 bases, 14 bases remained unmatched. The CDR3 loop spans 18 amino acids. Germline V gives CDR1 SGHRS, CDR2 YFSETQ. The CDR3 sequence: CASSLAGLAFSGGYEQYF. The CDR3 region has the DNA TGCGCCAGCAGCTTGGCCGGACTAGCGTTCTCTGGAGGATACGAGCAGTACTTC.